This paragraph covers one TCR beta chain sequence. The data derive from a study of OX40 agonist ivuxolimab in advanced cancers. The protocol was immunoSEQ multiplex PCR, while the TCRdb copy is restricted to in-frame clones and leaves out a portion. The sample lists some 62,000 clones, 91% seen once, with roughly 12% in the top ten. Material: CD4+ or CD8+ T cells sorted from blood, obtained in a trial of the OX40 agonist ivuxolimab. The source of this sequence is an adult with an advanced solid tumor such as melanoma, head and neck, liver or kidney cancer.

The CDR3 spells CASSLEQGVAYGYTF. The DNA of the CDR3 is TGTGCCAGCAGTCTAGAACAGGGGGTGGCCTATGGCTACACCTTC. The chain links TRBV28 to TRBJ1-2; 8 bases map to TRBD1. The CDR3 runs to 15 residues. Looked up from germline, CDR1 is MDHEN and CDR2 is SYDVKM. V gave up 5 bases and J gave up 4 bases; unmatched junction bases: 9.